The rows below give T cell receptor beta chains drawn from one sample of a study of cytomegalovirus exposure and HLA in healthy donors. Profiled with immunoSEQ multiplex PCR; TCRdb holds only in-frame clones, not every one. The sample records 95,000 to 150,000 clones, just over 65% being singletons. Sequences were obtained from PBMCs. These receptor sequences come from a man aged 18 to 29 in good health and CMV-seronegative. Each CDR3 is given with its conserved first and last residue. D genes are given only for firm matches.

J: TRBJ2-7; length: 15; V: TRBV30; D: TRBD1; CDR3: CAWSMGQLHSYEQYF
J: TRBJ1-1; length: 15; V: TRBV23-1; D: -; CDR3: CASTPEQGVVTEAFF
J: TRBJ1-5; length: 16; V: TRBV6-6; D: -; CDR3: CASSYRPGSSNQPQHF
J: TRBJ2-7; length: 15; V: TRBV7-9; D: -; CDR3: CASSLGRQYSYEQYF
J: TRBJ1-5; length: 16; V: TRBV7-8; D: TRBD1; CDR3: CASSSLPGQGNQPQHF
J: TRBJ1-2; length: 16; V: TRBV5-1; D: TRBD1; CDR3: CASSLVGDRDTKGYTF
J: TRBJ1-2; length: 13; V: TRBV25-1; D: -; CDR3: CASSDRGAYGYTF
J: TRBJ2-7; length: 15; V: TRBV10-3; D: TRBD2; CDR3: CAISEEAGGSYEQYF
J: TRBJ2-1; length: 15; V: TRBV14; D: TRBD1; CDR3: CASSPLGQGADEQFF
J: TRBJ1-5; length: 15; V: TRBV4-1; D: TRBD1; CDR3: CASSFRQGAGQPQHF
J: TRBJ2-3; length: 14; V: TRBV19; D: -; CDR3: CASSGRVRSDTQYF
J: TRBJ1-2; length: 15; V: TRBV6-5; D: TRBD1; CDR3: CASSPRSPGGYGYTF
J: TRBJ1-1; length: 15; V: TRBV9; D: -; CDR3: CASSPHFGGNTEAFF
J: TRBJ1-4; length: 15; V: TRBV6-1; D: TRBD1; CDR3: CASSGQDRRREKLFF
J: TRBJ2-6; length: 15; V: TRBV4-1; D: -; CDR3: CASSQAGAGANVLTF
J: TRBJ1-5; length: 15; V: TRBV4-1; D: TRBD1; CDR3: CASSQARGLGQPQHF
J: TRBJ2-4; length: 14; V: TRBV5-1; D: TRBD1; CDR3: CASSYRQGALFQYF
J: TRBJ2-2; length: 19; V: TRBV21-1; D: -; CDR3: CASSKELLVGGRAAGELFF
J: TRBJ2-7; length: 16; V: TRBV30; D: TRBD1; CDR3: CAWSSTDRGFSYEQYF
J: TRBJ2-7; length: 16; V: TRBV7-9; D: -; CDR3: CSSSSKGTYRAYEQYF
J: TRBJ1-2; length: 13; V: TRBV27; D: -; CDR3: CASSPGNLYGYTF
J: TRBJ2-3; length: 15; V: TRBV10-3; D: -; CDR3: CAISVSGVQTDTQYF
J: TRBJ2-1; length: 16; V: TRBV30; D: TRBD2; CDR3: CAWTVGLAGGPSEQFF
J: TRBJ1-1; length: 15; V: TRBV5-6; D: -; CDR3: CSSTSPQATSTEAFF
J: TRBJ2-1; length: 16; V: TRBV18; D: TRBD2; CDR3: CASSPPGLAAYNEQFF
J: TRBJ2-3; length: 16; V: TRBV7-9; D: TRBD2; CDR3: CASSFVAGGPTDTQYF
J: TRBJ2-1; length: 12; V: TRBV10-2; D: -; CDR3: CASSVRYNEQFF
J: TRBJ2-1; length: 17; V: TRBV4-2; D: TRBD2; CDR3: CASSQAGLAGRYNEQFF
J: TRBJ1-6; length: 14; V: TRBV6-5; D: -; CDR3: CASRLRGGNSPLHF
J: TRBJ1-1; length: 13; V: TRBV7-9; D: -; CDR3: CSSSPQGITEAFF
J: TRBJ2-3; length: 16; V: TRBV25-1; D: TRBD2; CDR3: CASSEGLAGGRHTQYF
J: TRBJ1-1; length: 14; V: TRBV5-1; D: TRBD1; CDR3: CASLLGTENTEAFF
J: TRBJ2-1; length: 15; V: TRBV7-6; D: TRBD1; CDR3: CASSPGTAPYNEQFF
J: TRBJ1-1; length: 14; V: TRBV9; D: -; CDR3: CASSVVQGITEAFF
J: TRBJ1-2; length: 14; V: TRBV29-1; D: TRBD1; CDR3: CSVEDGRGAYGYTF
J: TRBJ2-7; length: 14; V: TRBV27; D: -; CDR3: CASRPREGRREQYF
J: TRBJ1-5; length: 15; V: TRBV21-1; D: -; CDR3: CASTQSRGKGQPQHF
J: TRBJ2-7; length: 15; V: TRBV4-1; D: TRBD1; CDR3: CASSLSQTGIYEQYF
J: TRBJ2-3; length: 18; V: TRBV14; D: TRBD1; CDR3: CASSQTGQVLGSTDTQYF
J: TRBJ1-2; length: 12; V: TRBV6-1; D: -; CDR3: CASREQGYGYTF
J: TRBJ2-1; length: 15; V: TRBV10-3; D: -; CDR3: CAISESRRGLGEQFF
J: TRBJ1-2; length: 16; V: TRBV19; D: TRBD1; CDR3: CASSIPDRDRGLGYTF
J: TRBJ1-1; length: 14; V: TRBV5-1; D: -; CDR3: CASSLAISGCEAFF
J: TRBJ2-1; length: 13; V: TRBV2; D: TRBD1; CDR3: CASRATGVNEQFF
J: TRBJ1-5; length: 14; V: TRBV28; D: -; CDR3: CASSPPPVGQPQHF
J: TRBJ1-1; length: 15; V: TRBV4-3; D: TRBD1; CDR3: CASSQDRQGGTEAFF
J: TRBJ1-1; length: 14; V: TRBV28; D: -; CDR3: CASVPVPTSTEAFF
J: TRBJ1-5; length: 15; V: TRBV6-1; D: -; CDR3: CASSSGVNWNQPQHF
J: TRBJ1-5; length: 14; V: TRBV18; D: TRBD1; CDR3: CASSLTGEYQPQHF
J: TRBJ1-4; length: 15; V: TRBV7-9; D: -; CDR3: CASSLALTGGEKLFF
J: TRBJ1-3; length: 16; V: TRBV5-6; D: -; CDR3: CASSLIAVSSGNTIYF
J: TRBJ2-1; length: 14; V: TRBV6-1; D: TRBD2; CDR3: CASIRLAGWYEQFF
J: TRBJ1-2; length: 16; V: TRBV9; D: -; CDR3: CASSPMLRGSDYGYTF
J: TRBJ1-2; length: 15; V: TRBV18; D: TRBD1; CDR3: CASSPPATGVRGYTF
J: TRBJ2-7; length: 14; V: TRBV19; D: TRBD1; CDR3: CASSSWTGAYEQYF
J: TRBJ2-1; length: 17; V: TRBV5-1; D: TRBD2; CDR3: CASSSAGTSGTVNEQFF
J: TRBJ2-3; length: 15; V: TRBV5-1; D: TRBD2; CDR3: CASKSLGRGGDTQYF
J: TRBJ2-2; length: 15; V: TRBV28; D: -; CDR3: CASSLSPGGSGELFF
J: TRBJ2-7; length: 17; V: TRBV5-1; D: TRBD2; CDR3: CASSSAQGSGGGWEQYF